These 21 T cell receptor beta chains came from one sample sequenced in a study of Ad26.COV2.S vaccination and SARS-CoV-2 variants. The table came from immunoSEQ multiplex PCR; TCRdb's copy has only in-frame clones and leaves some out. The table lists 300,000 to 450,000 clones, 92% of them singletons, with about 3.9% in the top ten. Sample: peripheral blood, taken after recovery from COVID-19. All receptors derive from a human donor who had recovered from COVID-19.

The chain is built from TRBV10-3 and TRBJ1-5, with a possible D match to TRBD1 (5 bases). Germline CDR1 ENHRY, CDR2 SYGVKD. Trimming stripped 3 bases from V and 6 bases from J, with 9 bases between. This CDR3 is 13 amino acids long. The CDR3 region is CAISDRVGQPQHF. In nucleotides, the CDR3 is TGTGCCATCAGTGACAGGGTGGGTCAGCCCCAGCATTTT.

The rearrangement uses TRBV9 and TRBJ2-5, with TRBD1 matching 7 bases. This CDR3 contains 16 residues. V was clipped by 3 bases and J by 2 bases; unmatched bases: 10. Germline V CDR1 and CDR2: SGDLS, YYNGEE. DNA of the CDR3: TGTGCCAGCAGCGAGGGGGCAGCATCCGTTCAAGAGACCCAGTACTTC. Amino acids: CASSEGAASVQETQYF.

This clone was detected only once. The V gene is TRBV29-1, the J gene TRBJ1-2; D uncertain. CDR3 length: 13 residues. Germline V gene data show CDR1 as SQVTM and CDR2 as ANQGSEA. V lost 6 bases, J lost 0 bases, and 11 bases lay in between. In DNA form, the CDR3 reads TGCAGCGTCCTACTGGGCCCTAACTATGGCTACACCTTC. Translation gives CSVLLGPNYGYTF.

V is TRBV6-5 and J is TRBJ1-3, with D unclear. Looked up from germline, CDR1 is MNHEY and CDR2 is SVGAGI. CDR3 length equals 14 residues. Trimming shortened V by 2 bases and J by 8 bases, and 13 bases separated the two germline ends. As DNA, the CDR3 is TGTGCCAGCAGTTACACCCGGACGGAGGACACCATATATTTT. Protein sequence: CASSYTRTEDTIYF.

The rearrangement uses TRBV19 and TRBJ1-6; D possibly corresponds to TRBD1 (6 bases). The CDR3 sequence is 18 residues long. CDR1 is LNHDA and CDR2 is SQIVND in the germline V gene (reference sequence). Trimming took off 1 base at V and 5 bases at J, with 18 bases between the two ends. The DNA for the CDR3 is TGTGCCAGTAGTATAGGCCTCGGACAGAAATCGAATAATTCACCCCTCCACTTT. Protein sequence: CASSIGLGQKSNNSPLHF.

The chain links TRBV5-1 to TRBJ2-4; TRBD2 matches at 9 bases. The CDR3 totals 20 residues. Germline values: CDR1 SGHRS, CDR2 YFSETQ. J gave up 0 bases and V 2 bases, and 15 bases lay outside the gene matches. The CDR3 DNA sequence: TGCGCCAGCAGCTTCCCCACTTTCGGTAGCGGGGGACTAGCCAAAAACATTCAGTACTTC. The encoded protein is CASSFPTFGSGGLAKNIQYF.

V gene TRBV10-3 combines with J gene TRBJ1-2; TRBD1 aligns across 10 bases. The CDR3 is made up of 13 amino acids. With 3 bases clipped from V and 6 bases from J, the junction kept 1 base outside the gene matches. Germline V gives CDR1 ENHRY, CDR2 SYGVKD. The CDR3 loop reads CAISDGTGDGYTF. The DNA of the CDR3 is TGTGCCATCAGTGACGGGACAGGGGATGGCTACACCTTC.

The chain employs TRBV7-8 and TRBJ2-7; the D is unclear. The CDR3 has 13 amino acids. Germline-derived CDR1 and CDR2 are SGHVS and FQNEAQ. Between the trimmed V and J ends, which lost 5 bases and 3 bases, there was a span of 11 bases. The CDR3 reads CASSPVRIYEQYF. Written as DNA, the CDR3 is TGTGCCAGCAGCCCAGTTCGAATCTACGAGCAGTACTTC.

The CDR3 spells CASSPYTSPHEQFF. The CDR3 DNA follows: TGTGCCAGCAGTCCATATACTAGCCCCCATGAGCAGTTCTTC. The genes are TRBV6-5 and TRBJ2-1; TRBD2 might be the D (6 bases). V gave up 5 bases and J gave up 8 bases, with 16 bases separating them. Germline assignment: CDR1 MNHEY and CDR2 SVGAGI. The length of the CDR3 is 14 residues.

V is TRBV5-4 and J is TRBJ1-2; maybe TRBD1 (6 bases). CDR1 and CDR2 (germline): SGHNT, YYREEE (reference sequence). Trimming shortened V by 7 bases and J by 0 bases, and 19 bases separated the two germline ends. This CDR3 comprises 16 residues. The DNA of the CDR3 is TGTGCCAGCGGGATTCCGGACAGCAGGGCTAACTATGGCTACACCTTC. Its protein product is CASGIPDSRANYGYTF.

The V call is TRBV27, the J call TRBJ2-5; D is tentatively TRBD1 or TRBD2 (6 bases each). The V end was cut by 6 bases, the J end by 1 base, with 15 bases between. The CDR3 length is 15 residues. CDR1 and CDR2 (germline): MNHEY, SMNVEV (reference sequence). CDR3 DNA: TGTGCCAGCAGGGGGGGAGTGGGGGCCCAAGAGACCCAGTACTTC. Its protein product is CASRGGVGAQETQYF.

J is TRBJ2-7 and V is TRBV6-6; 7 nucleotides agree with TRBD2. Germline CDR1 and CDR2: MNHNY and SVGAGI (reference sequence). The CDR3 consists of 16 residues. J was trimmed by 1 base and V by 5 bases; bases with no gene match: 11. CDR3 loop: CASSTSLGEGSYEQYF. For the CDR3, the DNA is TGTGCCAGCAGTACGTCTCTGGGGGAGGGGTCCTACGAGCAGTACTTC.

This clone is a singleton in its sample. The chain employs TRBV20-1 and TRBJ2-3, with no clear D. Germline V gene sequence: CDR1 DFQATT, CDR2 SNEGSKA (reference sequence). Deletions cut 3 bases from V and 0 bases from J, with 10 bases between. This CDR3 has 14 residues. CDR3 in DNA: TGCAGTGCTAGTGGGAAAACTAGCACAGATACGCAGTATTTT. It specifies CSASGKTSTDTQYF.

The J gene is TRBJ1-1, the V gene TRBV9; D may be TRBD1 (5 bases). V was trimmed by 0 bases and J by 1 base, leaving 16 bases between them. The length of the CDR3 is 17 residues. CDR1 and CDR2 (germline): SGDLS, YYNGEE. In nucleotides, the CDR3 is TGTGCCAGCAGCGTAGACCAGAGTGGGACGGCGAACACTGAAGCTTTCTTT. This translates into CASSVDQSGTANTEAFF. Drawing the rest from reference TRBV9 and TRBJ1-1, the complete variable domain is DSGVTQTPKHLITATGQRVTLRCSPRSGDLSVYWYQQSLDQGLQFLIQYYNGEERAKGNILERFSAQQFPDLHSELNLSSLELGDSALYFCASSVDQSGTANTEAFFGQGTRLTVV.

The V gene is TRBV10-3, the J gene TRBJ2-3; the match to TRBD1 covers 10 bases. Germline V gene lookup returns CDR1 ENHRY and CDR2 SYGVKD. The CDR3 length is 16 residues. Trimming took 0 bases from V and 3 from J; bases not matched to a gene: 3. In nucleotides, the CDR3 is TGTGCCATCAGTGAGTCAGGGACAGGGGCAACAGATACGCAGTATTTT. This sequence encodes CAISESGTGATDTQYF.

V usage is TRBV11-2 and J usage is TRBJ2-1; TRBD1 agrees at 10 bases. Germline assignment: CDR1 SGHAT and CDR2 FQNNGV. J lost 4 bases, V lost 0 bases, and 15 bases had no gene match. The CDR3 extends over 20 amino acids. The CDR3 loop is CASSLDRGTGVNRRYNEQFF. CDR3 nucleotides: TGTGCCAGCAGCTTAGATCGGGGGACAGGGGTCAATCGGCGTTACAATGAGCAGTTCTTC.

J is TRBJ1-5 and V is TRBV4-1; D uncertain. The length of the CDR3 is 15 residues. Germline V CDR1 and CDR2: MGHRA, YSYEKL. Deletions cut 0 bases from V and 5 bases from J, with 11 bases between. CDR3 bases: TGCGCCAGCAGCCAAGATTGGAGCCGTCATCAGCCCCAGCATTTT. Its translation is CASSQDWSRHQPQHF.

The CDR3 protein is CASSPLKNYGYTF. DNA for the CDR3: TGTGCCAGCAGTCCCCTCAAGAACTATGGCTACACCTTC. V is TRBV12-3 or TRBV12-4 and J is TRBJ1-2, with D hard to call. The CDR3 covers 13 residues. Trimming shortened V by 5 bases and J by 2 bases, and 9 bases separated the two germline ends.

The genes are TRBV29-1 and TRBJ1-4, with a possible D match to TRBD1 (6 bases). CDR3 length: 15 amino acids. The V end was cut by 6 bases, the J end by 7 bases, with 21 bases between. Germline assignment: CDR1 SQVTM and CDR2 ANQGSEA. The CDR3 is CSVRTVDRGFEKLFF. For the CDR3, the DNA is TGCAGCGTCCGAACGGTGGACAGAGGATTTGAAAAACTGTTTTTT. Drawing the rest from reference TRBV29-1 and TRBJ1-4, the complete variable domain is SAVISQKPSRDICQRGTSLTIQCQVDSQVTMMFWYRQQPGQSLTLIATANQGSEATYESGFVIDKFPISRPNLTFSTLTVSNMSPEDSSIYLCSVRTVDRGFEKLFFGSGTQLSVL.

The V and J genes are TRBV4-1 and TRBJ2-5; D might be TRBD1 (5 bases). The CDR3 runs 16 residues. The germline CDR1 and CDR2 sequences are MGHRA and YSYEKL. Trimming took off 3 bases at V and 5 bases at J, with 19 bases between the two ends. CDR3 in DNA: TGCGCCAGCAGCCACCCCCTAGGACATCTTGGGGAGACCCAGTACTTC. It translates to CASSHPLGHLGETQYF.

The V call is TRBV3-1 (or the pseudogene TRBV3-2), the J call TRBJ1-6; tentatively, D is TRBD1 (5 bases). CDR1 and CDR2 from the germline V gene are LGHDT and YNNKEL (reference sequence). V lost 0 bases to trimming and J lost 7 bases, with 10 bases between them. The CDR3 length is 15 residues. The CDR3 DNA sequence: TGTGCCAGCAGCCAAGAAGGGACTCTAAATTCACCCCTCCACTTT. Its protein product is CASSQEGTLNSPLHF.